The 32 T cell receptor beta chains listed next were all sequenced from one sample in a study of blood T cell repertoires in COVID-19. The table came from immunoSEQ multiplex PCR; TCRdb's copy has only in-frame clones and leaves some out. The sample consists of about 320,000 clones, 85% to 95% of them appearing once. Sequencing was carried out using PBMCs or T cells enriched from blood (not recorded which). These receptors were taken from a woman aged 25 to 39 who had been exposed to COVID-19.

The CDR3 bases are TGCGCCAGCAGCTTGGTAGGGCAGGGTGAAGCTTTCTTT. Translation: CASSLVGQGEAFF. The chain has TRBV5-1 and TRBJ1-1; D possibly corresponds to TRBD1 (5 bases). There are 13 residues in the CDR3. Germline V gene lookup returns CDR1 SGHRS and CDR2 YFSETQ. The V and J ends lost 0 bases and 7 bases respectively, with 10 bases between them.

CDR3 protein: CASSQARLAGGPGEQFF. As DNA, the CDR3 is TGCGCCAGCAGCCAAGCCCGACTAGCGGGGGGGCCGGGGGAGCAGTTCTTC. V and J are TRBV4-3 and TRBJ2-1; 14 bases fit TRBD2. Germline CDR1 and CDR2: LGHNA and YSLEER. V lost 1 base, J lost 10 bases, and 9 bases stayed unmatched. This CDR3 comprises 17 residues.

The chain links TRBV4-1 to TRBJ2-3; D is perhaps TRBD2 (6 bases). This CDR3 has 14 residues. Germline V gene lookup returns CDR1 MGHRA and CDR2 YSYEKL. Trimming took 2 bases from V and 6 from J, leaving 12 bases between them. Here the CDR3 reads CASSQRLDADTQYF. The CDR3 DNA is TGCGCCAGCAGCCAAAGACTAGATGCCGATACGCAGTATTTT.

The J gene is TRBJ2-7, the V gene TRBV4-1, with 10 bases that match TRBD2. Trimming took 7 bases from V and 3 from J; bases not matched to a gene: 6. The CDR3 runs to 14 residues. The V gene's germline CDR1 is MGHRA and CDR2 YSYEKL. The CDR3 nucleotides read TGCGCCAGCACGTTAACTAGCGGGGTCTACGAGCAGTACTTC. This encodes CASTLTSGVYEQYF.

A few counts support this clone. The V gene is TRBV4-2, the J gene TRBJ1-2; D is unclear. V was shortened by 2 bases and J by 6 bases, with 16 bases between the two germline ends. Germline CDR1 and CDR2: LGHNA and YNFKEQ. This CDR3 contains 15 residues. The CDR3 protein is CASSQLGPGLDGYTF. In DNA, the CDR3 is TGTGCCAGCAGCCAACTCGGACCGGGGTTGGATGGCTACACCTTC.

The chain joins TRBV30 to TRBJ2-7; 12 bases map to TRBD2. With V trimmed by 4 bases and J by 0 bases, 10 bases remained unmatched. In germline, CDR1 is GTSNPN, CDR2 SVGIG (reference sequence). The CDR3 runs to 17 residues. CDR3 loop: CAWTKGRTSGVSYEQYF. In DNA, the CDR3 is TGTGCCTGGACCAAGGGGAGGACTAGCGGGGTCTCCTACGAGCAGTACTTC.

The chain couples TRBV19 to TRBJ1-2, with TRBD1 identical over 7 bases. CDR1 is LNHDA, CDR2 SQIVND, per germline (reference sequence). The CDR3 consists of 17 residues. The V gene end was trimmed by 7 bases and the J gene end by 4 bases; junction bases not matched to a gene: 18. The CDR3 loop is CASKSPAGQVGSYGYTF. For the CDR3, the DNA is TGTGCCAGTAAATCCCCCGCCGGACAGGTCGGAAGCTATGGCTACACCTTC.

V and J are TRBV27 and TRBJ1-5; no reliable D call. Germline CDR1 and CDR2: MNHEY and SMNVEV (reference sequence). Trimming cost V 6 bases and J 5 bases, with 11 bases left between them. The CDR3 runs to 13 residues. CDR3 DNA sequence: TGTGCCAGCAGCCGTAACAGTCATCAGCCCCAGCATTTT. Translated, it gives CASSRNSHQPQHF.

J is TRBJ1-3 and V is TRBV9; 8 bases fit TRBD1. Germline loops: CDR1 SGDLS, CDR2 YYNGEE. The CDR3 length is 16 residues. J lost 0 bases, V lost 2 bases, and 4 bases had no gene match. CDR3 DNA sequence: TGTGCCAGCAGCGTCGCGGGACAGGTCTCTGGAAACACCATATATTTT. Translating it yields CASSVAGQVSGNTIYF.

The CDR3 region is CASSLAPGLAYEQYF. DNA for the CDR3: TGTGCCAGCAGTTTAGCCCCGGGACTAGCTTACGAGCAGTACTTC. The rearrangement uses TRBV6-5 and TRBJ2-7, with 9 positions matching TRBD2. J gave up 4 bases and V 4 bases, and 8 bases lay outside the gene matches. The CDR3 spans 15 residues. Germline CDR1 MNHEY, CDR2 SVGAGI.

Here the CDR3 reads CASSPTSGTGGETQYF. The CDR3 coding sequence is TGTGCCAGCAGCCCGACCTCTGGGACAGGCGGAGAGACCCAGTACTTC. V and J are TRBV3-1 (or the pseudogene TRBV3-2) and TRBJ2-5; 8 bases map to TRBD1. Germline V lookup: CDR1 LGHDT, CDR2 YNNKEL (reference sequence). Trimming took 4 bases from V and 4 from J; bases not matched to a gene: 11. The CDR3 extends over 16 amino acids.

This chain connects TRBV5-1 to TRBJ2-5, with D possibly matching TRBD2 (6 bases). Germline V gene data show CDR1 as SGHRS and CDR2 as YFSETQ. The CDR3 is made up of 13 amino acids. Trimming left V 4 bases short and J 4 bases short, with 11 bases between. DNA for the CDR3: TGCGCCAGCAGCATCTCAGCGGGAGAGACCCAGTACTTC. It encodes CASSISAGETQYF.

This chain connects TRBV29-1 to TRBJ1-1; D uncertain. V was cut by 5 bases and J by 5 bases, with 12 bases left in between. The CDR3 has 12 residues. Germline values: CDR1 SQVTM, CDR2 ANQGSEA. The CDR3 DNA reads TGCAGCGTTAAGGCGGGGATTACTGAAGCTTTCTTT. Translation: CSVKAGITEAFF.

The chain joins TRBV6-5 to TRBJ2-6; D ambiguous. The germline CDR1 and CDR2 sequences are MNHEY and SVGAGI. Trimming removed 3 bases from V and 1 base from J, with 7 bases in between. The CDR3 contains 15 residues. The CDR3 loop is CASSYRVSGANVLTF. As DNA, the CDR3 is TGTGCCAGCAGTTATAGAGTGTCTGGGGCCAACGTCCTGACTTTC.

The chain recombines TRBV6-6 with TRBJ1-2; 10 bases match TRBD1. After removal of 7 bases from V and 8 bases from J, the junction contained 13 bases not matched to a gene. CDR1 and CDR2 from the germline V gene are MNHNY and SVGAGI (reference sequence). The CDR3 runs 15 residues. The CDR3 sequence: CASTPGQGLWEGYTF. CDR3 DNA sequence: TGTGCCAGCACCCCGGGACAGGGGTTATGGGAAGGCTACACCTTC.

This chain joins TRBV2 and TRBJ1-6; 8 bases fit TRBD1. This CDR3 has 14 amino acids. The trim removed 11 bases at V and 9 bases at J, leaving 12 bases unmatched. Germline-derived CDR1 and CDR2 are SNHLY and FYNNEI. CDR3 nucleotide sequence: TGTGCCGGCCACCGGACAGGGAAGGGTTCACCCCTCCACTTT. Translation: CAGHRTGKGSPLHF.

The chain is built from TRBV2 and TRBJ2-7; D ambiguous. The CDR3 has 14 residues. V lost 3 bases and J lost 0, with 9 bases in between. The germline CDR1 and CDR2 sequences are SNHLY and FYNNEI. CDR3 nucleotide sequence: TGTGCCAGCAGTGATAGCCAGAACTCCTACGAGCAGTACTTC. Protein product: CASSDSQNSYEQYF.

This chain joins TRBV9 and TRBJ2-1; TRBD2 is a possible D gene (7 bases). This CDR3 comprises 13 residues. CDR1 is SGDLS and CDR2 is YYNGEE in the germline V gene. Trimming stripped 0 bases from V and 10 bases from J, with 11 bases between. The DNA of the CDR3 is TGTGCCAGCAGCGTAGGAGGGGGAGGGGAGCAGTTCTTC. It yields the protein CASSVGGGGEQFF. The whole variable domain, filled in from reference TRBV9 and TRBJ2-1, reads DSGVTQTPKHLITATGQRVTLRCSPRSGDLSVYWYQQSLDQGLQFLIQYYNGEERAKGNILERFSAQQFPDLHSELNLSSLELGDSALYFCASSVGGGGEQFFGPGTRLTVL.

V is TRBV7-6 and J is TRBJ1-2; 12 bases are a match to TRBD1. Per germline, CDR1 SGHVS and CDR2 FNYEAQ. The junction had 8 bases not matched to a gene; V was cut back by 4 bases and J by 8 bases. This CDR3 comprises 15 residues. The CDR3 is CASSYVGQGAAGYTF. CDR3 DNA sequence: TGTGCCAGCAGCTATGTGGGACAGGGGGCTGCCGGCTACACCTTC. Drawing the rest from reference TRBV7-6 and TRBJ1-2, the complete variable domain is GAGVSQSPRYKVTKRGQDVALRCDPISGHVSLYWYRQALGQGPEFLTYFNYEAQQDKSGLPNDRFSAERPEGSISTLTIQRTEQRDSAMYRCASSYVGQGAAGYTFGSGTRLTVV.

The CDR3: CSALGTAVSGNTIYF. In DNA, the CDR3 is TGCAGCGCCCTCGGGACAGCAGTCTCTGGAAACACCATATATTTT. The rearrangement joins TRBV29-1 to TRBJ1-3; the match to TRBD1 covers 7 bases. The CDR3 totals 15 residues. Trimming removed 7 bases from V and 0 bases from J; junction bases left unmatched: 9. Germline lookup yields CDR1 SQVTM and CDR2 ANQGSEA.

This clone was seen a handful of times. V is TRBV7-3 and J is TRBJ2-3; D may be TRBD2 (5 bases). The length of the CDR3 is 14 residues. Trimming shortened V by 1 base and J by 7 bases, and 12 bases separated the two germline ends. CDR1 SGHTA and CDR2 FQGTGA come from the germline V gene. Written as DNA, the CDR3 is TGTGCCAGCAGCTTAAAATCGGACTCCAATACGCAGTATTTT. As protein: CASSLKSDSNTQYF.

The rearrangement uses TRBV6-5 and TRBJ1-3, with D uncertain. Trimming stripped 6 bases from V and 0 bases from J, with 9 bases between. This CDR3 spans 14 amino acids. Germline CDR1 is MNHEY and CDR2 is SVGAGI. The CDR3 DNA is TGTGCCAGCAGGCAGGATTACTCTGGAAACACCATATATTTT. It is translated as CASRQDYSGNTIYF.

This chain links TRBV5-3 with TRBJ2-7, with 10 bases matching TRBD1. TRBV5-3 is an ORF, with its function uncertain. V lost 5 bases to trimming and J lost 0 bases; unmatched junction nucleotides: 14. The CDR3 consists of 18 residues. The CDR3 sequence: CARSPGQGNFISSYEQYF. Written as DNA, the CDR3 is TGTGCCAGAAGTCCGGGACAGGGGAATTTTATTAGCTCCTACGAGCAGTACTTC.

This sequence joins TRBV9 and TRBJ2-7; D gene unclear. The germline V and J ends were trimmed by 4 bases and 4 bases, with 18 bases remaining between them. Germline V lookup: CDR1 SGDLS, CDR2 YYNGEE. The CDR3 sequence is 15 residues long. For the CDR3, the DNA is TGTGCCAGCAGCCCCCAGTTTTCGGGTCTGTACGAGCAGTACTTC. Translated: CASSPQFSGLYEQYF.

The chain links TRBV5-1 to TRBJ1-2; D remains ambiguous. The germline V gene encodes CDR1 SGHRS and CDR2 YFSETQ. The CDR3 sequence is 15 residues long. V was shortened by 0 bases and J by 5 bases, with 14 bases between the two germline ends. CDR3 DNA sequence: TGCGCCAGCAGCTTGGCCGGTCAGGCCAGTTATGGCTACACCTTC. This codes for CASSLAGQASYGYTF.

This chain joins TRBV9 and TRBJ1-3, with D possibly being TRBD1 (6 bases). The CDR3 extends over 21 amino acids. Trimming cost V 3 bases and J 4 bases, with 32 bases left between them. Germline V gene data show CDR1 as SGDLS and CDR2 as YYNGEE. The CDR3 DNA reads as TGTGCCAGCAGCGCGCTGCCTTCGGCACAGGGTTCGTTAGCCGCCGGAAACACCATATATTTT. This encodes CASSALPSAQGSLAAGNTIYF.

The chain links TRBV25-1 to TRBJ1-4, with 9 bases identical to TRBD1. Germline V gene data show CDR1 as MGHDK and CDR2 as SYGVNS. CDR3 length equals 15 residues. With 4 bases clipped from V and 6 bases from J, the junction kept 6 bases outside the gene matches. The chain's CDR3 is CASSAYRGPDEKLFF. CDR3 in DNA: TGTGCCAGCAGTGCGTACAGGGGGCCAGATGAAAAACTGTTTTTT. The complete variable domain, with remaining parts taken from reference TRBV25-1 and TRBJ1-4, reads EADIYQTPRYLVIGTGKKITLECSQTMGHDKMYWYQQDPGMELHLIHYSYGVNSTEKGDLSSESTVSRIRTEHFPLTLESARPSHTSQYLCASSAYRGPDEKLFFGSGTQLSVL.

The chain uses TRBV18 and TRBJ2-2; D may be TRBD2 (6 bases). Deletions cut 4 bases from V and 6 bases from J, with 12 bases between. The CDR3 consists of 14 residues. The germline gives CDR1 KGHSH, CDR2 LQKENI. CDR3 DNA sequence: TGTGCCAGCTCACACGGGAGACTCTCCGGGGAGCTGTTTTTT. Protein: CASSHGRLSGELFF. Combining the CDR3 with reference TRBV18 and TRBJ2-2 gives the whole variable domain NAGVMQNPRHLVRRRGQEARLRCSPMKGHSHVYWYRQLPEEGLKFMVYLQKENIIDESGMPKERFSAEFPKEGPSILRIQQVVRGDSAAYFCASSHGRLSGELFFGEGSRLTVL.

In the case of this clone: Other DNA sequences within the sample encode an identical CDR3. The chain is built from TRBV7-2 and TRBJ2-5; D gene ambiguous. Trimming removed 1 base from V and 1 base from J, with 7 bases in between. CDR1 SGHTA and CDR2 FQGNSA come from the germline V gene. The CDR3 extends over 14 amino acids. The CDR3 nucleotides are TGTGCCAGCAGCTTAGGTCAGGCCCAAGAGACCCAGTACTTC. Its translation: CASSLGQAQETQYF.

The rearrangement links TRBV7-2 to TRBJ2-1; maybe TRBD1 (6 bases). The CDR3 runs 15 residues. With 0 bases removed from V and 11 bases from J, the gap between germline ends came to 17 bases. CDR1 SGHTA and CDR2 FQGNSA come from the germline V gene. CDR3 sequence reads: CASSLARGQGTKQFF. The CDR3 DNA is TGTGCCAGCAGCTTAGCCAGGGGTCAGGGAACAAAGCAGTTCTTC.

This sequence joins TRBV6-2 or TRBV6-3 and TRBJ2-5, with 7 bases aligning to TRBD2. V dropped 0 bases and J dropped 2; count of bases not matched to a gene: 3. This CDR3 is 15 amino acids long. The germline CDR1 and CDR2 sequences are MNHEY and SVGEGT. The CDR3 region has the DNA TGTGCCAGCAGTTACTCCCCTAGCGGTCAAGAGACCCAGTACTTC. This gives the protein CASSYSPSGQETQYF.

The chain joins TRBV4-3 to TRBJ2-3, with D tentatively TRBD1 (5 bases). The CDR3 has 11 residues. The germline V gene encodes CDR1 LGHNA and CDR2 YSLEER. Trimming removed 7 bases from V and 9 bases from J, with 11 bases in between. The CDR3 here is CASMWGSTQYF. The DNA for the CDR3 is TGCGCCAGCATGTGGGGCTCAACGCAGTATTTT.